This T cell receptor (beta chain) was found in a study of early T cells in non-severe SARS-CoV-2 infection. For the study at large: Chains stayed unpaired after sequencing of bulk RNA from unsorted whole blood.

A remark on this clonotype: Its antigen is still unknown.

Unique molecular identifier tags were affixed to discrete cDNA molecules. Using its own MiXCR run on the 5' RACE reads, TCRdb lists one record per CDR3 protein. The table has approximately 69,000 distinct CDR3 sequences, roughly 10% seen once. Study observations and caveats: VDJdb matching, biased toward anti-spike CD8 responses, missed private and CD4 specificities.

Germline CDR1 and CDR2: SGHNT and YYREEE (reference sequence). The CDR3 covers 16 residues. V trimming: 2 bases; J trimming: 2 bases; junction bases outside the gene matches: 8. This sequence originates from an adult who was a healthcare worker with PCR-confirmed SARS-CoV-2 infection or an uninfected control (not recorded which). The chain is built from TRBV5-4 and TRBJ2-3; TRBD1 matches at 7 bases. Sample: whole blood, taken at baseline. This CDR3 reads CASSFQGGDYTDTQYF. Here the CDR3 DNA reads TGTGCCAGCAGCTTTCAAGGGGGCGATTACACAGATACGCAGTATTTT.